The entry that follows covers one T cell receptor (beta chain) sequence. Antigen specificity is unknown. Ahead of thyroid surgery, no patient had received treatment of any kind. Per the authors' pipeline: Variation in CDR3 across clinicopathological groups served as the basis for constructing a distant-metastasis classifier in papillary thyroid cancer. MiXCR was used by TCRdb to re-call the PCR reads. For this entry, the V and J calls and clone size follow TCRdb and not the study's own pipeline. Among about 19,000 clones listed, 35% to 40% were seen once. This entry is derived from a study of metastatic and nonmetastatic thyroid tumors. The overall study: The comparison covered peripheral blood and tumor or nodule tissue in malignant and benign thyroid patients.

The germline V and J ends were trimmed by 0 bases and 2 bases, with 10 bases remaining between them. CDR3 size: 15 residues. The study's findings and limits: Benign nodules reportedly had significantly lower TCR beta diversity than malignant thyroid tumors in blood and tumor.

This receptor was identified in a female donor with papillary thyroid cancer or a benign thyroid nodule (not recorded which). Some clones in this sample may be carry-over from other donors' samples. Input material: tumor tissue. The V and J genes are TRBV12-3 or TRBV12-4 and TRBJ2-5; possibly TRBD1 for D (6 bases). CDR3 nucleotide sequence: TGTGCCAGCAGTTTAGCGGATGACAGGCAAGAGACCCAGTACTTC. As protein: CASSLADDRQETQYF.